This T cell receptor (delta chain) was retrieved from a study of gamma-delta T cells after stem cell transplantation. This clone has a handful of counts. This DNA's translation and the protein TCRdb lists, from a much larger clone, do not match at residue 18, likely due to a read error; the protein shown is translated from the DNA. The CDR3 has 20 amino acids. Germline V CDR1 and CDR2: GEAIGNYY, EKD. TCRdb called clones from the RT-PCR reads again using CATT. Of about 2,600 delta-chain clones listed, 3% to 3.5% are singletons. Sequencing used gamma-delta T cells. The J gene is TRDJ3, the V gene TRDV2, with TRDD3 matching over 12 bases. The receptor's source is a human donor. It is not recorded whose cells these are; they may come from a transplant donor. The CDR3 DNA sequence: TGTGCCTGTGACACCGTACTGGGGGATACTCACTCCTGGGACACCCGACAGACGTTTTTC. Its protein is CACDTVLGDTHSWDTRQTFF.